A selection of T cell receptor beta chains follows, all from one sample in a study of blood T cell repertoires in COVID-19. Profiled with immunoSEQ multiplex PCR; TCRdb holds only in-frame clones, not every one. The sample carries around 190,000 clones, 70% to 85% recorded once. The sequencing sample was made of PBMCs or T cells enriched from blood (not recorded which). Source of these receptors: a woman younger than 45 who had recovered from COVID-19. The CDR3 runs from the conserved cysteine through the conserved F or W. Fields, in order: J gene, CDR3 length, D gene, V gene, clone size, CDR3 protein, CDR3 DNA. A D gene is named only where the DNA matches it firmly. Size tells how often a clone was seen (once, few, many) or the class of an expanded clone, and some rows leave it out.

TRBJ1-1 14 . TRBV25-1 once CASSGQFMNTEAFF TGTGCCAGCAGCGGACAGTTCATGAACACTGAAGCTTTCTTT
TRBJ2-7 15 TRBD1 TRBV28 . CASSFTGTGDREQYF TGTGCCAGCAGTTTTACCGGGACAGGGGACCGGGAGCAGTACTTC
TRBJ1-1 14 . TRBV19 . CASESTGLGTEAFF TGTGCCAGTGAGTCCACAGGGTTGGGCACTGAAGCTTTCTTT
TRBJ2-1 15 . TRBV24-1 . CATSEGTRMGNEQFF TGTGCCACCAGTGAGGGAACTAGGATGGGCAATGAGCAGTTCTTC
TRBJ1-2 13 . TRBV3-1/TRBV3-2 few CASSQDSGYGYTF TGTGCCAGCAGCCAAGATTCGGGTTATGGCTACACCTTC
TRBJ2-2 15 . TRBV24-1 . CATRPTIGSAGELFF TGTGCCACAAGACCGACAATCGGTAGTGCCGGGGAGCTGTTTTTT
TRBJ1-3 16 . TRBV19 . CASTFPLPSSGNTIYF TGTGCCAGTACCTTTCCATTACCGAGCTCTGGAAACACCATATATTTT
TRBJ2-7 14 . TRBV5-1 . CASSPSLGNREQYF TGCGCCAGCAGCCCTTCTCTAGGAAACCGCGAGCAGTACTTC
TRBJ2-7 15 . TRBV28 . CASRPESRETYEQYF TGTGCCAGCCGGCCCGAGAGTCGGGAAACCTACGAGCAGTACTTC
TRBJ2-7 16 . TRBV7-8 . CASSLSQTSYPYEQYF TGTGCCAGCAGCTTATCCCAAACTAGTTACCCTTACGAGCAGTACTTC
TRBJ2-3 15 . TRBV28 . CASRSRGGGTDTQYF TGTGCCAGCAGGAGCCGAGGGGGGGGCACAGATACGCAGTATTTT
TRBJ2-2 11 . TRBV7-2 . CASSPLWELFF TGTGCCAGCAGCCCTCTCTGGGAGCTGTTTTTT
TRBJ1-2 14 . TRBV11-2 . CASSFNRYSYGYTF TGTGCCAGCAGCTTCAACAGGTATTCCTATGGCTACACCTTC
TRBJ2-5 15 TRBD1 TRBV15 once CATSGGQGVGETQYF TGTGCCACCAGCGGGGGACAGGGGGTGGGAGAGACCCAGTACTTC
TRBJ1-1 12 TRBD1 TRBV7-7 few CARGTAWTEAFF TGTGCCAGGGGGACAGCCTGGACTGAAGCTTTCTTT
TRBJ2-3 17 TRBD2 TRBV30 . CAWSVLSSGYSTDTQYF TGTGCCTGGAGTGTACTTTCTAGCGGGTATAGCACAGATACGCAGTATTTT
TRBJ2-5 15 TRBD2 TRBV7-7 many CASSLERGGQGTQYF TGTGCTAGCAGCTTAGAGCGGGGCGGCCAGGGGACCCAGTACTTC
TRBJ2-1 22 TRBD2 TRBV19 many CASSIDRWASGGPRLSYNEQFF TGTGCCAGTAGTATAGATCGATGGGCTAGCGGGGGGCCGAGGCTCTCCTACAATGAGCAGTTCTTC
TRBJ1-4 15 TRBD1 TRBV5-1 few CASSFSGTANEKLFF TGCGCCAGCAGCTTCTCCGGGACAGCTAATGAAAAACTGTTTTTT
TRBJ2-3 11 . TRBV10-3 . CAISGGLPQYF TGTGCCATCAGCGGGGGTCTACCGCAGTATTTT
TRBJ1-2 13 TRBD1 TRBV5-1 once CASSQQGEYGYTF TGCGCCAGCAGCCAACAGGGGGAGTATGGCTACACCTTC
TRBJ1-1 14 . TRBV2 . CASSEVGGDTEAFF TGTGCCAGCAGTGAAGTGGGGGGGGACACTGAAGCTTTCTTT
TRBJ2-1 13 TRBD2 TRBV29-1 once CSGSGTSDNEQFF TGCAGCGGCTCCGGGACTAGCGACAATGAGCAGTTCTTC
TRBJ1-2 14 . TRBV24-1 . CATSDSRTTYGYTF TGTGCCACCAGTGATTCACGGACTACCTATGGCTACACCTTC
TRBJ1-5 11 . TRBV30 . CAWSNRWGQHF TGTGCCTGGAGTAACAGGTGGGGCCAGCATTTT
TRBJ1-1 14 . TRBV9 few CASSVVKGFTEAFF TGTGCCAGCAGCGTAGTAAAGGGGTTCACTGAAGCTTTCTTT
TRBJ1-5 15 TRBD1 TRBV9 . CASSTGTVGNQPQHF TGTGCCAGCAGCACAGGGACAGTTGGCAATCAGCCCCAGCATTTT
TRBJ1-1 16 TRBD1 TRBV5-1 few CASSLQGTQQNTEAFF TGCGCCAGCAGCTTACAGGGGACGCAGCAGAACACTGAAGCTTTCTTT
TRBJ2-7 14 . TRBV4-1 . CASSQRSGAYEQYF TGCGCCAGCAGCCAACGGAGCGGAGCCTACGAGCAGTACTTC
TRBJ1-2 12 . TRBV5-6 . CASSLMSYGYTF TGTGCCAGCAGCTTGATGAGCTATGGCTACACCTTC
TRBJ1-4 14 TRBD1 TRBV7-2 once CASSPDRGNEKLFF TGTGCCAGCAGCCCGGACAGGGGAAATGAAAAACTGTTTTTT
TRBJ2-3 14 . TRBV18 once CASSPAISTDTQYF TGTGCCAGCTCACCCGCGATTAGCACAGATACGCAGTATTTT
TRBJ1-5 15 TRBD1 TRBV28 . CASRARDRGIQPQHF TGTGCCAGCAGGGCACGGGACAGGGGAATTCAGCCCCAGCATTTT
TRBJ2-3 15 . TRBV5-1 . CASSLIPTSTDTQYF TGCGCCAGCAGCTTGATTCCGACAAGCACAGATACGCAGTATTTT
TRBJ1-1 14 . TRBV4-1 . CASRNRALNTEAFF TGCGCCAGCAGGAATCGAGCGTTGAACACTGAAGCTTTCTTT